The 25 T cell receptor beta chains given below trace back to one sample, sequenced in a study of blood T cell repertoires in COVID-19. TCRdb keeps only in-frame clones here, not all; method: immunoSEQ multiplex PCR. Of 150,000 to 200,000 clones listed, 84% are singletons. Sequencing was carried out using peripheral blood. The receptors were sampled from a woman aged 65 to 85 with COVID-19, enrolled during active disease.

This clone was seen a handful of times. This chain uses TRBV28 with TRBJ2-7; 9 bases match TRBD1. Losses at the gene ends were 6 bases for V and 2 bases for J; bases not matched to a gene: 8. This CDR3 comprises 15 residues. CDR1 MDHEN and CDR2 SYDVKM come from the germline V gene. The CDR3 protein is CASRNLDRGPYEQYF. As DNA, the CDR3 is TGTGCCAGCAGAAATTTGGACAGGGGCCCCTACGAGCAGTACTTC. Full variable domain (rest looked up from reference TRBV28 and TRBJ2-7): DVKVTQSSRYLVKRTGEKVFLECVQDMDHENMFWYRQDPGLGLRLIYFSYDVKMKEKGDIPEGYSVSREKKERFSLILESASTNQTSMYLCASRNLDRGPYEQYFGPGTRLTVT.

The chain couples TRBV29-1 to TRBJ2-4; 9 bases agree with TRBD2. Per the germline V gene, CDR1 is SQVTM and CDR2 is ANQGSEA. This CDR3 comprises 13 residues. With V trimmed by 2 bases and J by 8 bases, 4 bases remained unmatched. The CDR3 DNA reads TGCAGCGTTGAACTCAGCGGGAGGTACATTCAGTACTTC. Translating gives CSVELSGRYIQYF.

This clone was detected a few times. The V call is TRBV27, the J call TRBJ2-7, with D possibly TRBD1 on 6 matching bases. This CDR3 region has 15 residues. Trimming took off 6 bases at V and 6 bases at J, with 21 bases between the two ends. The V gene's germline CDR1 is MNHEY and CDR2 SMNVEV (reference sequence). The CDR3 loop is CASSRGGPSPSEQYF. The CDR3 nucleotides read TGTGCCAGCAGCAGAGGGGGACCGTCCCCAAGCGAGCAGTACTTC.

The rearrangement links TRBV28 to TRBJ1-1; tentatively, D is TRBD1 (6 bases). The V gene lost 7 bases and the J gene lost 4 bases, with 19 bases spanning the gap. The CDR3 spans 15 residues. Germline assignment: CDR1 MDHEN and CDR2 SYDVKM. The DNA for the CDR3 is TGTGCCAGCATTGACCCCAGGGGAGTAGGCACTGAAGCTTTCTTT. Its protein is CASIDPRGVGTEAFF.

The chain is built from TRBV10-3 and TRBJ2-4, with D perhaps matching TRBD1 (6 bases). CDR3 length: 19 residues. Germline V gene data show CDR1 as ENHRY and CDR2 as SYGVKD. Trimming pared 0 bases from V and 5 bases from J, leaving 23 bases between. The CDR3 sequence: CAISESGARGALRQNIQYF. The CDR3 coding sequence is TGTGCCATCAGTGAGTCGGGGGCCCGGGGAGCCCTTAGACAAAACATTCAGTACTTC.

The V call is TRBV4-2, the J call TRBJ2-2; 8 bases are shared with TRBD1. The CDR3 contains 16 residues. Trimming removed 3 bases from V and 1 base from J; junction bases left unmatched: 4. Germline lookup yields CDR1 LGHNA and CDR2 YNFKEQ. Here the CDR3 reads CASSQRGQGNTGELFF. The DNA for the CDR3 is TGTGCCAGCAGCCAGAGAGGACAGGGGAACACCGGGGAGCTGTTTTTT.

The chain is built from TRBV12-2 and TRBJ1-2; TRBD1 is the table's D call, not checked against the DNA. TRBV12-2 is listed as a pseudogene. The CDR3 is 15 residues long. CDR3 sequence reads: CASRFLQHTNYGYTF. The CDR3 nucleotides read TGTGCAAGTCGCTTCCTACAGCACACTAACTATGGCTACACCTTC.

The chain uses TRBV6-1 and TRBJ1-1, with D possibly matching TRBD1 (6 bases). Germline values: CDR1 MNHNS, CDR2 SASEGT. V lost 4 bases to trimming and J lost 8 bases, with 23 bases between them. The CDR3 has 16 residues. This CDR3 is CASSAGVPNPPGEAFF. As DNA, the CDR3 is TGTGCCAGCAGTGCAGGGGTCCCGAACCCCCCTGGGGAAGCTTTCTTT.

The chain joins TRBV14 to TRBJ2-5, with a possible D match to TRBD1 (5 bases). Germline lookup yields CDR1 SGHDN and CDR2 FVKESK. The CDR3 runs 16 residues. The V and J ends lost 2 bases and 5 bases respectively, with 18 bases between them. The CDR3 is CASSQWGPLDVETQYF. Here the CDR3 DNA reads TGTGCCAGCAGCCAATGGGGCCCGTTAGACGTGGAGACCCAGTACTTC.

The chain employs TRBV19 and TRBJ2-1, with 12 positions matching TRBD2. This CDR3 has 18 residues. The germline gives CDR1 LNHDA, CDR2 SQIVND (reference sequence). Trimming took 5 bases from V and 6 from J; bases not matched to a gene: 14. DNA of the CDR3: TGTGCCAGTAGTTCCCGACTAGCGGGAGAATCCGGAAGCAATGAGCAGTTCTTC. Translated: CASSSRLAGESGSNEQFF. Full variable domain (rest looked up from reference TRBV19 and TRBJ2-1): DGGITQSPKYLFRKEGQNVTLSCEQNLNHDAMYWYRQDPGQGLRLIYYSQIVNDFQKGDIAEGYSVSREKKESFPLTVTSAQKNPTAFYLCASSSRLAGESGSNEQFFGPGTRLTVL.

The sample holds one count of this clone. V and J are TRBV11-2 and TRBJ2-7; a possible D gene is TRBD2 (6 bases). Trimming removed 5 bases from V and 3 bases from J, with 17 bases in between. This CDR3 spans 15 amino acids. Germline V gene data show CDR1 as SGHAT and CDR2 as FQNNGV. CDR3: CASSPRLEAVYEQYF. CDR3 bases: TGTGCCAGCAGCCCCCGACTAGAGGCAGTCTACGAGCAGTACTTC. The full variable domain, with the rest looked up from reference TRBV11-2 and TRBJ2-7, is EAGVAQSPRYKIIEKRQSVAFWCNPISGHATLYWYQQILGQGPKLLIQFQNNGVVDDSQLPKDRFSAERLKGVDSTLKIQPAKLEDSAVYLCASSPRLEAVYEQYFGPGTRLTVT.

This clone occurred a few times. The chain employs TRBV21-1 and TRBJ2-7; the table calls TRBD1, which could not be checked here. TRBV21-1 is described as a pseudogene. The CDR3 spans 14 residues. CDR3 sequence reads: CASSFRTGFAEQYV. Here the CDR3 DNA reads TGTGCCAGCAGCTTTCGGACAGGGTTCGCGGAGCAGTACGTC.

J is TRBJ1-2 and V is TRBV28; 7 bases fit TRBD1. The V gene end was trimmed by 5 bases and the J gene end by 8 bases; junction bases not matched to a gene: 8. This CDR3 has 13 residues. The germline gives CDR1 MDHEN, CDR2 SYDVKM. CDR3 protein: CASSRERGQGYTF. As DNA, the CDR3 is TGTGCCAGCAGTAGGGAAAGGGGGCAAGGCTACACCTTC.

The rearrangement joins TRBV19 to TRBJ1-2; 7 bases agree with TRBD1. CDR3 length equals 13 residues. V was clipped by 4 bases and J by 5 bases; unmatched bases: 4. The germline V gene has CDR1 LNHDA and CDR2 SQIVND (reference sequence). Here the CDR3 reads CASSRDRVYGYTF. CDR3 nucleotide sequence: TGTGCCAGTAGTAGGGACAGAGTTTATGGCTACACCTTC. The full variable domain, in which reference TRBV19 and TRBJ1-2 provide the parts outside the CDR3, is DGGITQSPKYLFRKEGQNVTLSCEQNLNHDAMYWYRQDPGQGLRLIYYSQIVNDFQKGDIAEGYSVSREKKESFPLTVTSAQKNPTAFYLCASSRDRVYGYTFGSGTRLTVV.

The chain links TRBV10-3 to TRBJ2-7, with TRBD1 matching 9 bases. The CDR3 has 15 amino acids. After removal of 5 bases from V and 3 bases from J, the junction contained 8 bases not matched to a gene. From germline, CDR1 is ENHRY and CDR2 SYGVKD. This CDR3 reads CAISSNRDRVYEQYF. CDR3 bases: TGTGCCATCAGTAGTAACCGGGACAGGGTCTACGAGCAGTACTTC.

The chain recombines TRBV30 with TRBJ2-7; a possible D gene is TRBD2 (6 bases). V lost 7 bases and J 2 bases, leaving 18 bases between the germline ends. The CDR3 is 14 amino acids. Germline CDR1 and CDR2: GTSNPN and SVGIG (reference sequence). Here the CDR3 DNA reads TGTGCCTCCAGGTCCGAGGCGGGAACCTACGAGCAGTACTTC. Translation: CASRSEAGTYEQYF.

The table lists this clone with a few counts. This chain uses TRBV27 with TRBJ2-7; perhaps TRBD1 as D (6 bases). In germline, CDR1 is MNHEY, CDR2 SMNVEV (reference sequence). The CDR3 loop spans 16 amino acids. V was cut by 2 bases and J by 2 bases, with 16 bases left in between. CDR3 sequence (DNA): TGTGCCAGCAGTTTAGATTCCGGGACACTAGCCTACGAGCAGTACTTC. Its translation is CASSLDSGTLAYEQYF.

The J gene is TRBJ1-1, the V gene TRBV6-6, with unresolved D. Trimming pared 6 bases from V and 8 bases from J, leaving 19 bases between. Germline loops: CDR1 MNHNY, CDR2 SVGAGI (reference sequence). This CDR3 has 14 amino acids. The CDR3 DNA sequence: TGTGCCAGCAGCCAAACCGGGCCCTCGGGGGAAGCTTTCTTT. This sequence encodes CASSQTGPSGEAFF.

V gene TRBV16 combines with J gene TRBJ2-1; D is possibly TRBD1 (6 bases). CDR1 and CDR2 (germline): KGHSY, FQNENV. The CDR3 is 13 residues long. V lost 2 bases, J lost 7 bases, and 9 bases lay in between. The CDR3 region has the DNA TGTGCCAGCAGCCAAACAGGGAGAAATGAGCAGTTCTTC. It encodes CASSQTGRNEQFF. Complete variable domain (other parts from reference TRBV16 and TRBJ2-1): GEEVAQTPKHLVRGEGQKAKLYCAPIKGHSYVFWYQQVLKNEFKFLISFQNENVFDETGMPKERFSAKCLPNSPCSLEIQATKLEDSAVYFCASSQTGRNEQFFGPGTRLTVL.

This chain joins TRBV5-1 and TRBJ2-1, with 11 bases matching TRBD2. The CDR3 covers 15 residues. Germline assignment: CDR1 SGHRS and CDR2 YFSETQ. The trim removed 3 bases at V and 5 bases at J, leaving 4 bases unmatched. The CDR3 bases are TGCGCCAGCAGCTCGACTAGCGGGAATAACAATGAGCAGTTCTTC. Amino acids: CASSSTSGNNNEQFF.

The chain recombines TRBV6-1 with TRBJ1-4; 7 nucleotides line up with TRBD1. The V and J ends lost 4 bases and 0 bases, in that order; junction bases with no gene match: 5. Germline assignment: CDR1 MNHNS and CDR2 SASEGT. This CDR3 is 16 amino acids long. The DNA for the CDR3 is TGTGCCAGCAGTGGGGCAGGGGGTGCAACTAATGAAAAACTGTTTTTT. Its protein is CASSGAGGATNEKLFF.

The chain links TRBV3-1 (or the pseudogene TRBV3-2) to TRBJ2-1, with TRBD2 as a possible D gene (5 bases). The germline gives CDR1 LGHDT, CDR2 YNNKEL (reference sequence). With 0 bases removed from V and 9 bases from J, the gap between germline ends came to 6 bases. This CDR3 is 12 amino acids long. CDR3 sequence: CASSQESGEQFF. The CDR3 DNA reads as TGTGCCAGCAGCCAAGAGAGCGGTGAGCAGTTCTTC.

This clone was observed a handful of times. The genes are TRBV4-1 and TRBJ1-1; 9 bases match TRBD1. J was trimmed by 3 bases and V by 6 bases; bases with no gene match: 5. From germline, CDR1 is MGHRA and CDR2 YSYEKL. The CDR3 is 14 amino acids. The DNA for the CDR3 is TGCGCCAGCAGACCGGGACAGGGTCACACTGAAGCTTTCTTT. Translated: CASRPGQGHTEAFF.

The chain has TRBV28 and TRBJ2-2; D gene ambiguous. The CDR3 spans 12 residues. Trimming took 7 bases from V and 7 from J, leaving 10 bases between them. CDR1 is MDHEN, CDR2 SYDVKM, per germline. CDR3 in amino acids: CASNLEVGELFF. The CDR3 DNA reads as TGTGCCAGCAACTTAGAAGTCGGGGAGCTGTTTTTT.

The V and J genes are TRBV30 and TRBJ1-1; D gene unclear. From germline, CDR1 is GTSNPN and CDR2 SVGIG (reference sequence). The V end lost 0 bases, the J end lost 5 bases, and 16 bases lay between the germline ends. The CDR3 contains 15 residues. The CDR3 spells CAWSVKEVRRTEAFF. CDR3 bases: TGTGCCTGGAGTGTAAAGGAGGTCCGGAGGACTGAAGCTTTCTTT.